This T cell receptor (beta chain) was sequenced during a study of T cell responses to AZD1222 COVID-19 vaccine. Points from the study as a whole: Sampling that yielded the repertoires occurred only after the peak T cell response.

Trimming took 6 bases from V and 2 from J, leaving 8 bases between them. Germline V lookup: CDR1 MNHEY, CDR2 SMNVEV (reference sequence). There are 12 residues in the CDR3. Second doses were pooled across both intervals (about 4 or about 12 weeks). Comments on this clone: Its antigen is unknown.

Sequencing used immunoSEQ multiplex PCR; TCRdb keeps in-frame clones, though not all of them. The sample includes roughly 110,000 clones, about 90% of them seen just once. V gene TRBV27 combines with J gene TRBJ2-7; D is unresolved. The source of this sequence is an adult who received the AZD1222 COVID-19 vaccine. The input for sequencing was peripheral blood, taken 28 days after the second AZD1222 dose. The CDR3 spells CASRRGTYEQYF. The CDR3 DNA is TGTGCCAGCAGACGAGGTACCTACGAGCAGTACTTC.